These 31 T cell receptor beta chains came from one sample sequenced in a study of T cell repertoires in cytomegalovirus infection. TCRdb analysed the reads with MiXCR anew, one entry per CDR3 protein. The table lists fewer than 300,000 distinct CDR3 sequences, about a quarter of them singletons. Sequencing was carried out using PBMCs. The receptors stem from a human donor in good health (CMV status not recorded). Some clones in this sample may be carry-over from other donors' samples.

This clonotype was recorded many times. This chain uses TRBV4-1 with TRBJ1-1; D is uncertain. CDR3 size: 14 residues. CDR1 and CDR2 from the germline V gene are MGHRA and YSYEKL. V gave up 3 bases and J gave up 1 base, with 9 bases separating them. CDR3 nucleotide sequence: TGCGCCAGCAGCCATCTACGGGGGAACACTGAAGCTTTCTTT. Its translation is CASSHLRGNTEAFF.

This clonotype came up a few times. The chain has TRBV6-1 and TRBJ2-5, with a weak D call TRBD1 (6 bases). The CDR3 loop spans 14 amino acids. Trimming removed 6 bases at V and 3 bases at J, with 14 bases between. Germline V gene sequence: CDR1 MNHNS, CDR2 SASEGT. CDR3 protein: CASRSRGAEETQYF. CDR3 coding DNA: TGTGCCAGCAGGTCCAGGGGAGCAGAAGAGACCCAGTACTTC.

The V and J genes are TRBV28 and TRBJ2-1; 9 bases align to TRBD2. Unmatched junction bases numbered 6, after V lost 6 bases and J lost 0 bases. Germline CDR1 MDHEN, CDR2 SYDVKM. The CDR3 runs 16 residues. CDR3 amino acids: CASSSLAGNSYNEQFF. Written as DNA, the CDR3 is TGTGCCAGCAGCTCTCTAGCGGGGAACTCCTACAATGAGCAGTTCTTC.

This chain connects TRBV7-8 to TRBJ1-5, with TRBD1 matching 9 bases. Germline V gene lookup returns CDR1 SGHVS and CDR2 FQNEAQ. The CDR3 is made up of 19 amino acids. V shed 5 bases and J 5 bases; nucleotides not matched to a gene: 19. The CDR3 here is CASSPIGGTGRWGDQPQHF. The CDR3 nucleotides read TGTGCCAGCAGCCCTATAGGTGGGACAGGGAGATGGGGTGATCAGCCCCAGCATTTT.

This clonotype was counted only a few times. This rearrangement joins TRBV5-8 to TRBJ1-3; 7 bases map to TRBD1. The CDR3 contains 14 residues. The J segment lost 3 bases and the V segment lost 2 bases, leaving 2 bases of the junction unmatched. Germline CDR1 is SGHTS and CDR2 is YDEGEE. As DNA, the CDR3 is TGTGCCAGCAGCTTTGGGACAGATGGAAACACCATATATTTT. Protein sequence: CASSFGTDGNTIYF. Filled out from reference TRBV5-8 and TRBJ1-3, the complete variable domain reads EAGVTQSPTHLIKTRGQQATLRCSPISGHTSVYWYQQALGLGLQFLLWYDEGEERNRGNFPPRFSGRQFPNYSSELNVNALELEDSALYLCASSFGTDGNTIYFGEGSWLTVV.

With respect to this clonotype: At one of its ends the junction is not consistent with the germline gene, which may arise from a read error. This chain links TRBV28 with TRBJ2-3; D possibly uses TRBD1 or TRBD2 (6 bases each). The CDR3 is 14 residues long. Germline loops: CDR1 MDHEN, CDR2 SYDVKM. The CDR3 is CASSGGLLTDTRYF. The CDR3 DNA reads TGTGCCAGCAGTGGGGGGCTTTTAACAGATACGCGGTATTTT.

At least ten counts were recorded for this clonotype. This chain connects TRBV7-2 to TRBJ2-5, with D possibly being TRBD2 (5 bases). Germline CDR1 SGHTA, CDR2 FQGNSA. The CDR3 length is 14 residues. Between the trimmed V and J ends, which lost 3 bases and 3 bases, there was a span of 11 bases. The CDR3 DNA follows: TGTGCCAGCAGCTTGGGAGATACTAAAGAGACCCAGTACTTC. It yields the protein CASSLGDTKETQYF. Together with reference TRBV7-2 and TRBJ2-5, the CDR3 gives the full variable domain: GAGVSQSPSNKVTEKGKDVELRCDPISGHTALYWYRQSLGQGLEFLIYFQGNSAPDKSGLPSDRFSAERTGGSVSTLTIQRTQQEDSAVYLCASSLGDTKETQYFGPGTRLLVL.

The rearrangement links TRBV7-9 to TRBJ2-3; D is undetermined. The V gene's germline CDR1 is SEHNR and CDR2 FQNEAQ (reference sequence). The length of the CDR3 is 14 residues. V was shortened by 3 bases and J by 0 bases, with 7 bases between the two germline ends. CDR3 sequence (DNA): TGTGCCAGCAGCTTCATGCTTAGCACAGATACGCAGTATTTT. It is translated as CASSFMLSTDTQYF. Based on the CDR3 plus reference TRBV7-9 and TRBJ2-3, the full variable domain is DTGVSQNPRHKITKRGQNVTFRCDPISEHNRLYWYRQTLGQGPEFLTYFQNEAQLEKSRLLSDRFSAERPKGSFSTLEIQRTEQGDSAMYLCASSFMLSTDTQYFGPGTRLTVL.

This clonotype appeared many times. The CDR3 nucleotides read TGTGCCAGCACTTCGCAGGGGTGGTATGGCTACACCTTC. This gives the protein CASTSQGWYGYTF. J is TRBJ1-2 and V is TRBV12-3 or TRBV12-4; the D gene is possibly TRBD1 (6 bases). The V and J ends lost 7 bases and 5 bases respectively, with 14 bases between them. This CDR3 is 13 amino acids long.

This clonotype was detected many times. This chain links TRBV7-2 with TRBJ1-2, with 7 positions matching TRBD1. The V and J ends lost 0 bases and 7 bases, in that order; junction bases with no gene match: 11. Per the germline V gene, CDR1 is SGHTA and CDR2 is FQGNSA. There are 16 residues in the CDR3. Here the CDR3 DNA reads TGTGCCAGCAGCTTAGCGTTGACCGGCAGGGGGTCTGGCTACACCTTC. Its protein product is CASSLALTGRGSGYTF. Drawing the rest from reference TRBV7-2 and TRBJ1-2, the complete variable domain is GAGVSQSPSNKVTEKGKDVELRCDPISGHTALYWYRQSLGQGLEFLIYFQGNSAPDKSGLPSDRFSAERTGGSVSTLTIQRTQQEDSAVYLCASSLALTGRGSGYTFGSGTRLTVV.

The chain employs TRBV20-1 and TRBJ1-1; D may be TRBD1 (5 bases). Trimming cost V 3 bases and J 7 bases, with 15 bases left between them. The CDR3 runs to 13 residues. Germline CDR1 reads DFQATT; CDR2 reads SNEGSKA (reference sequence). The chain's CDR3 is CSARGPGVYEAFF. The CDR3 nucleotides are TGCAGTGCTAGGGGGCCCGGGGTCTATGAAGCTTTCTTT.

In its sample, this clonotype was seen once. This chain links TRBV28 with TRBJ1-3; D is perhaps TRBD1 (5 bases). V was pared by 5 bases and J by 0 bases, with 17 bases between. The CDR3 is 17 residues long. CDR1 is MDHEN and CDR2 is SYDVKM in the germline V gene. In DNA form, the CDR3 reads TGTGCCAGCAGTATCAGAAACAGGTGGATCTCTGGAAACACCATATATTTT. This translates into CASSIRNRWISGNTIYF.

This clonotype was counted a few times. The chain recombines TRBV28 with TRBJ2-1; D unresolved. CDR1 is MDHEN and CDR2 is SYDVKM in the germline V gene. The CDR3 contains 15 residues. Trimming stripped 5 bases from V and 2 bases from J, with 13 bases between. The CDR3 loop reads CASSASKGAYNEQFF. CDR3 sequence (DNA): TGTGCCAGCAGTGCCTCGAAAGGCGCCTACAATGAGCAGTTCTTC.

Many counts were recorded for this clonotype. This sequence joins TRBV7-3 and TRBJ2-2, with D hard to call. The CDR3 is made up of 12 amino acids. The V gene's germline CDR1 is SGHTA and CDR2 FQGTGA. Trimming took 3 bases from V and 5 from J, leaving 4 bases between them. This CDR3 reads CASSFRTGELFF. Written as DNA, the CDR3 is TGTGCCAGCAGCTTCCGGACCGGGGAGCTGTTTTTT. Full variable domain (remainder filled in from reference TRBV7-3 and TRBJ2-2): GAGVSQTPSNKVTEKGKYVELRCDPISGHTALYWYRQSLGQGPEFLIYFQGTGAADDSGLPNDRFFAVRPEGSVSTLKIQRTERGDSAVYLCASSFRTGELFFGEGSRLTVL.

V and J are TRBV24-1 and TRBJ2-1, with 10 bases lining up with TRBD2. Germline loops: CDR1 KGHDR, CDR2 SFDVKD. CDR3 length: 16 residues. The V segment lost 4 bases and the J segment 1 base; nucleotides outside the gene matches: 3. The CDR3 spells CATSDSLAGSYNEQFF. CDR3 in DNA: TGTGCCACCAGTGACTCACTAGCGGGATCCTACAATGAGCAGTTCTTC.

This clonotype was counted only a few times. This sequence joins TRBV24-1 and TRBJ1-1, with D possibly TRBD1 on 5 matching bases. This CDR3 is 16 amino acids long. CDR1 and CDR2 from the germline V gene are KGHDR and SFDVKD. The V end was cut by 2 bases, the J end by 5 bases, with 17 bases between. In DNA, the CDR3 is TGTGCCACCAGTGATTCAGGTAGGGGCACTGGGACTGAAGCTTTCTTT. Translation gives CATSDSGRGTGTEAFF.

The V and J genes are TRBV20-1 and TRBJ1-6; D remains unclear. CDR3 length equals 15 residues. Germline CDR1 DFQATT, CDR2 SNEGSKA (reference sequence). Trimming removed 6 bases from V and 0 bases from J, with 12 bases in between. This CDR3 is CSAKRASSYNSPLHF. The DNA for the CDR3 is TGCAGTGCCAAGAGGGCGAGCTCCTATAATTCACCCCTCCACTTT.

Concerning this clonotype itself: The final CDR3 position lacks the conserved phenylalanine or tryptophan, pointing to a likely read error. Because the CDR3's place on the DNA is in doubt, the DNA is left out and the CDR3 is given as listed by TCRdb. This chain links TRBV7-2 with TRBJ2-1; the DNA was not used to check the table's D call, TRBD2. The CDR3 is 11 residues long, counting both termini. The germline CDR1 and CDR2 sequences are SGHTA and FQGNSA. The CDR3 loop is CRRRDGGEAFC.

At least ten counts were recorded for this clonotype. V usage is TRBV6-2 or TRBV6-3 and J usage is TRBJ1-1, with 7 nucleotides matching TRBD1. Unmatched junction bases numbered 11, after V lost 6 bases and J lost 4 bases. The germline gives CDR1 MNHEY, CDR2 SVGEGT. The CDR3 spans 15 residues. CDR3 bases: TGTGCCAGCAGCTTACGGGAGGGGGCCGTCACTGAAGCTTTCTTT. This codes for CASSLREGAVTEAFF.

V and J are TRBV20-1 and TRBJ2-4, with a tentative D call TRBD1 (5 bases). The CDR3 is made up of 15 amino acids. CDR1 and CDR2 from the germline V gene are DFQATT and SNEGSKA (reference sequence). The V and J ends lost 0 bases and 4 bases respectively, with 13 bases between them. The CDR3 is CSARDWSRQKNIQYF. Written as DNA, the CDR3 is TGCAGTGCTAGAGATTGGTCTCGACAGAAAAACATTCAGTACTTC.

This clonotype was seen a handful of times. This chain uses TRBV10-3 with TRBJ2-5, with D possibly TRBD2 on 5 matching bases. Germline lookup yields CDR1 ENHRY and CDR2 SYGVKD. The CDR3 contains 16 residues. V gave up 2 bases and J gave up 4 bases, with 17 bases separating them. Here the CDR3 reads CAISETLLVSGETQYF. The CDR3, as DNA: TGTGCCATCAGTGAGACCTTACTAGTTTCGGGAGAGACCCAGTACTTC.

This clonotype was counted at least ten times. The chain employs TRBV7-2 and TRBJ2-5, with 10 bases that match TRBD1. The V gene end was trimmed by 3 bases and the J gene end by 5 bases; junction bases not matched to a gene: 6. Germline CDR1 is SGHTA and CDR2 is FQGNSA. The CDR3 is 15 residues long. Written as DNA, the CDR3 is TGTGCCAGCAGCTTCGACAGGGGGCCGGAGGAGACCCAGTACTTC. Translating gives CASSFDRGPEETQYF.

The sample holds a few counts of this clonotype. The V call is TRBV28, the J call TRBJ1-2; D is unclear. Deletions cut 4 bases from V and 8 bases from J, with 17 bases between. The CDR3 sequence is 14 residues long. CDR1 and CDR2 (germline): MDHEN, SYDVKM. The CDR3 region is CASSSLVFSHGYTF. The DNA for the CDR3 is TGTGCCAGCAGTTCCCTGGTCTTCAGCCACGGCTACACCTTC.

This clonotype has at least ten counts. The chain combines TRBV12-3 or TRBV12-4 with TRBJ1-4, with 9 bases aligning to TRBD1. This CDR3 spans 14 amino acids. Trimming cost V 5 bases and J 8 bases; bases outside gene matches: 6. CDR3 region: CASSPGQGNEKLFF. Written as DNA, the CDR3 is TGTGCCAGCAGTCCGGGACAGGGCAACGAAAAACTGTTTTTT.

The V gene is TRBV29-1, the J gene TRBJ2-3, with TRBD2 matching over 7 bases. Germline-derived CDR1 and CDR2 are SQVTM and ANQGSEA. The J segment lost 4 bases and the V segment lost 4 bases, leaving 11 bases of the junction unmatched. This CDR3 has 15 residues. The CDR3 nucleotides are TGCAGCGTTGCGCCCCCCGAGGCGGGAGCAGATACGCAGTATTTT. This sequence encodes CSVAPPEAGADTQYF.

The chain uses TRBV19 and TRBJ1-1; D may be TRBD1 (5 bases). Germline V gene lookup returns CDR1 LNHDA and CDR2 SQIVND (reference sequence). V was cut by 5 bases and J by 1 base, with 17 bases left in between. This CDR3 has 16 amino acids. As DNA, the CDR3 is TGTGCCAGTAGTCTGCGCCCGGGACGGACGAACACTGAAGCTTTCTTT. Translation gives CASSLRPGRTNTEAFF. The full variable domain, its missing parts supplied by reference TRBV19 and TRBJ1-1, is DGGITQSPKYLFRKEGQNVTLSCEQNLNHDAMYWYRQDPGQGLRLIYYSQIVNDFQKGDIAEGYSVSREKKESFPLTVTSAQKNPTAFYLCASSLRPGRTNTEAFFGQGTRLTVV.

This clonotype was detected only a few times. J is TRBJ1-1 and V is TRBV12-3 or TRBV12-4, with D possibly matching TRBD1 (6 bases). The CDR3 contains 16 residues. V lost 3 bases, J lost 1 base, and 15 bases lay in between. This CDR3 is CASSFEGVGPNTEAFF. CDR3 bases: TGTGCCAGCAGTTTCGAGGGGGTAGGGCCGAACACTGAAGCTTTCTTT.

This chain links TRBV7-3 with TRBJ2-5, with D maybe TRBD2 (5 bases). This CDR3 is 14 amino acids long. The germline CDR1 and CDR2 sequences are SGHTA and FQGTGA. Trimming removed 6 bases from V and 5 bases from J, with 16 bases in between. CDR3 protein: CASSQDGIKETQYF. The CDR3 nucleotides are TGTGCCAGCAGTCAGGACGGGATTAAGGAGACCCAGTACTTC.

This clonotype was recorded many times. The V and J genes are TRBV7-2 and TRBJ2-7; 7 bases match TRBD2. The CDR3 covers 13 residues. V shed 3 bases, J shed 3 bases, and the junction held 2 bases outside the gene matches. Germline V lookup: CDR1 SGHTA, CDR2 FQGNSA. The CDR3 DNA follows: TGTGCCAGCAGCTTGCGGACTAGCTACGAGCAGTACTTC. Its protein is CASSLRTSYEQYF.

The table lists this clonotype with many counts. The chain has TRBV6-6 and TRBJ2-7; D is tentatively TRBD1 or TRBD2 (5 bases each). V gave up 2 bases and J gave up 6 bases, with 20 bases separating them. Germline CDR1 MNHNY, CDR2 SVGAGI (reference sequence). There are 16 residues in the CDR3. The CDR3 DNA sequence: TGTGCCAGCAGTTACGGGCAGGCTGGGGGAGTTGGCGAGCAGTACTTC. Its protein product is CASSYGQAGGVGEQYF.

This clonotype was recorded at least ten times. This sequence joins TRBV28 and TRBJ2-1; 10 bases agree with TRBD2. Germline V gene sequence: CDR1 MDHEN, CDR2 SYDVKM. V gave up 2 bases and J gave up 7 bases; unmatched junction bases: 8. There are 16 residues in the CDR3. CDR3: CASSLGLTSGENEQFF. For the CDR3, the DNA is TGTGCCAGCAGTTTAGGACTAACTAGCGGGGAAAATGAGCAGTTCTTC.